This T cell receptor beta chain derives from a study of T cells expressing NK-cell markers. Looking at the study overall: The study drew TCR beta repertoires from sorted CD3+CD56+NKG2C+, CD3+CD56+NKG2C- and CD3+CD56-NKG2C+ T cells.

The study, taken as a whole, reports: Several donors' CD3+CD56-NKG2C+ cells were dominated by the same clonotypes. In several donors, dominant CD3+CD56+NKG2C+ clones formed about 1.0-7.5% of CD8+ cells.

A 5'RACE template switching approach incorporating UMIs was used to make TCR beta cDNA. TCRdb re-called the 5' RACE reads and shows each CDR3 protein once, DNA omitted. The sample's table shows 350,000 to 500,000 distinct CDR3 sequences. On this clonotype: Antigen: not known.

This CDR3 is 14 amino acids long. The germline gives CDR1 KGHDR, CDR2 SFDVKD. Sequencing was carried out using blood T cells: a sorted CD56 or NKG2C T cell subset, CD4+ or CD8+ T cells, or bulk PBMC T cells (not recorded which). The sequence was collected from a woman between 18 and 69 years old in good health. The chain joins TRBV24-1 to TRBJ1-2; TCRdb proposes TRBD1, but this gene call is untestable without DNA. Here the CDR3 reads CATSESTGYYGYTF.